Below are 24 T cell receptor beta chains sequenced from a single sample in a study of immune evolution from preneoplasia to lung adenocarcinoma. Clones were read by immunoSEQ multiplex PCR, and TCRdb kept only the in-frame ones, dropping some. The table lists 5,200 or so clones, approximately 80% of them singletons. Sequences were obtained from FFPE minimally invasive lung adenocarcinoma tissue. The source of these receptors is a person aged 45 to 69 with lung adenocarcinoma.

This rearrangement joins TRBV7-2 to TRBJ2-1; D might be TRBD1 or TRBD2, each matching 5 bases. Germline V gene lookup returns CDR1 SGHTA and CDR2 FQGNSA. V was cut by 1 base and J by 2 bases, with 9 bases left in between. The CDR3 totals 15 residues. The CDR3 DNA reads as TGTGCCAGCAGCTTAGAGTGGGGGACCTACAATGAGCAGTTCTTC. It specifies CASSLEWGTYNEQFF.

This chain connects TRBV4-3 to TRBJ2-3; 7 nucleotides line up with TRBD2. Germline V gives CDR1 LGHNA, CDR2 YSLEER. This CDR3 contains 19 residues. J gave up 1 base and V 0 bases, and 13 bases lay outside the gene matches. The CDR3 loop reads CASSQESLELGGGTDTQYF. As DNA, the CDR3 is TGCGCCAGCAGCCAAGAATCACTAGAACTGGGGGGGGGCACAGATACGCAGTATTTT.

The chain links TRBV30 to TRBJ1-3, with D possibly TRBD1 on 6 matching bases. CDR1 is GTSNPN, CDR2 SVGIG, per germline (reference sequence). This CDR3 has 17 amino acids. V lost 1 base, J lost 8 bases, and 24 bases lay in between. The CDR3 DNA reads as TGTGCCTGGAGTGGACAGGTCCTGTTCCTTTCGGGAGACACCATATATTTT. It translates to CAWSGQVLFLSGDTIYF.

The chain carries TRBV29-1 and TRBJ2-2; possible D gene TRBD2, 7 bases. CDR1 is SQVTM and CDR2 is ANQGSEA in the germline V gene. The CDR3 extends over 16 amino acids. V was pared by 0 bases and J by 4 bases, with 15 bases between. The CDR3 DNA sequence: TGCAGCGTTGAAGATGTGTGGGAGGGGGGCACCGGGGAGCTGTTTTTT. As protein: CSVEDVWEGGTGELFF.

The V call is TRBV4-1, the J call TRBJ2-1; tentatively, D is TRBD2 (6 bases). This CDR3 comprises 16 residues. V was pared by 4 bases and J by 1 base, with 14 bases between. The germline gives CDR1 MGHRA, CDR2 YSYEKL. The CDR3 here is CASSLIADLSYNEQFF. The CDR3 DNA follows: TGCGCCAGCAGCCTAATAGCGGATCTTTCCTACAATGAGCAGTTCTTC.

The chain carries TRBV7-2 and TRBJ1-2; 7 positions agree with TRBD1. Germline lookup yields CDR1 SGHTA and CDR2 FQGNSA. V shed 7 bases, J shed 7 bases, and the junction held 9 bases outside the gene matches. The CDR3 extends over 13 amino acids. CDR3 nucleotide sequence: TGTGCCAGCAACAAACAGGGGTCGGGTGGCTACACCTTC. Protein product: CASNKQGSGGYTF.

This clone turned up a few times. This rearrangement joins TRBV5-1 to TRBJ2-2, with 9 bases matching TRBD1. Looked up from germline, CDR1 is SGHRS and CDR2 is YFSETQ. The CDR3 loop spans 17 amino acids. The V and J ends lost 4 bases and 2 bases, in that order; junction bases with no gene match: 9. The CDR3 protein is CASSQKKTGGNTGELFF. In nucleotides, the CDR3 is TGCGCCAGCAGCCAGAAAAAGACAGGGGGTAACACCGGGGAGCTGTTTTTT.

V is TRBV19 and J is TRBJ1-2; TRBD1 agrees at 7 bases. The germline CDR1 and CDR2 sequences are LNHDA and SQIVND (reference sequence). The trim removed 3 bases at V and 6 bases at J, leaving 4 bases unmatched. The CDR3 is made up of 13 amino acids. The CDR3 reads CASSIPTGHGYTF. CDR3 DNA sequence: TGTGCCAGTAGTATTCCGACAGGGCATGGCTACACCTTC.

The chain combines TRBV19 with TRBJ2-3; D remains ambiguous. This CDR3 region has 10 residues. CDR1 is LNHDA and CDR2 is SQIVND in the germline V gene (reference sequence). V was shortened by 8 bases and J by 4 bases, with 4 bases between the two germline ends. The CDR3, as DNA: TGTGCCAGTGAGTCAGATACGCAGTATTTT. It translates to CASESDTQYF.

The V and J genes are TRBV4-1 and TRBJ1-2, with D tentatively TRBD1 (5 bases). In germline, CDR1 is MGHRA, CDR2 YSYEKL. CDR3 length: 15 residues. V shed 4 bases and J shed 6 bases, with 18 bases lying between them. This CDR3 is CASSLETVPTDGYTF. Here the CDR3 DNA reads TGCGCCAGCAGCCTCGAGACAGTACCGACGGATGGCTACACCTTC.

This chain joins TRBV6-5 and TRBJ1-2; D might be TRBD1 (5 bases). Germline CDR1 is MNHEY and CDR2 is SVGAGI. The CDR3 covers 11 residues. V lost 7 bases and J 7 bases, leaving 10 bases between the germline ends. The CDR3 reads CASTPGFGYTF. The CDR3 DNA follows: TGTGCCAGCACCCCAGGGTTTGGCTACACCTTC.

This chain links TRBV2 with TRBJ2-2; 7 bases align to TRBD1. The CDR3 contains 14 residues. The V gene's germline CDR1 is SNHLY and CDR2 FYNNEI. Trimming removed 8 bases from V and 0 bases from J; junction bases left unmatched: 3. The CDR3, as DNA: TGTGCCAGCCATGGGACAGCGAACACCGGGGAGCTGTTTTTT. Residues: CASHGTANTGELFF.

This clone occurred a few times. The V call is TRBV19, the J call TRBJ1-5; TRBD1 matches at 12 bases. Germline CDR1 and CDR2: LNHDA and SQIVND (reference sequence). The CDR3 extends over 16 amino acids. J gave up 6 bases and V 5 bases, and 8 bases lay outside the gene matches. For the CDR3, the DNA is TGTGCCAGTAGTGCACCGGGACAGGGGGCAGGTCAGCCCCAGCATTTT. The encoded protein is CASSAPGQGAGQPQHF.

This clone has only one observation. In DNA, the CDR3 is TGTGCCAGCAGCGCCCGGGACGCTGAAAAACTGTTTTTT. It encodes CASSARDAEKLFF. The chain joins TRBV7-9 to TRBJ1-4; D is possibly TRBD1 (5 bases). This CDR3 comprises 13 residues. Trimming pared 5 bases from V and 7 bases from J, leaving 11 bases between. Germline CDR1 SEHNR, CDR2 FQNEAQ (reference sequence).

The chain couples TRBV5-1 to TRBJ2-6; D is unresolved. Trimming cost V 0 bases and J 1 base, with 8 bases left between them. The CDR3 covers 16 residues. Looked up from germline, CDR1 is SGHRS and CDR2 is YFSETQ. The CDR3 loop reads CASSLAGMSGANVLTF. CDR3 nucleotide sequence: TGCGCCAGCAGCTTGGCGGGTATGTCTGGGGCCAACGTCCTGACTTTC.

The chain couples TRBV7-9 to TRBJ1-4, with D tentatively TRBD1 (6 bases). The CDR3 loop spans 15 amino acids. Germline assignment: CDR1 SEHNR and CDR2 FQNEAQ (reference sequence). V dropped 6 bases and J dropped 5 bases, with 16 bases sitting between them. The CDR3 loop is CASSPMEGHNEKLFF. For the CDR3, the DNA is TGTGCCAGCAGTCCCATGGAGGGACACAATGAAAAACTGTTTTTT.

The chain couples TRBV7-9 to TRBJ1-6, with unresolved D. The CDR3 has 15 amino acids. Germline V CDR1 and CDR2: SEHNR, FQNEAQ (reference sequence). The ends were cut back, 6 bases at V and 7 bases at J, with 16 bases in the middle. CDR3 protein: CASRANSNLNSPLHF. The DNA for the CDR3 is TGTGCCAGCAGGGCTAACAGCAACCTAAATTCACCCCTCCACTTT.

V usage is TRBV28 and J usage is TRBJ2-3; 12 nucleotides match TRBD2. Per the germline V gene, CDR1 is MDHEN and CDR2 is SYDVKM. With 6 bases clipped from V and 5 bases from J, the junction kept 3 bases outside the gene matches. The CDR3 contains 14 residues. The CDR3 loop reads CASRLAGGGDTQYF. The CDR3 nucleotides are TGTGCCAGCAGGCTAGCGGGGGGGGGAGATACGCAGTATTTT.

The V call is TRBV28, the J call TRBJ2-3; 7 nucleotides align to TRBD2. Trimming at V came to 4 bases and at J to 2 bases, leaving 9 bases not matched to a gene. Germline V CDR1 and CDR2: MDHEN, SYDVKM. The CDR3 extends over 16 amino acids. The CDR3 region is CASSSFRAGITDTQYF. CDR3 DNA: TGTGCCAGCAGTTCATTCCGAGCGGGAATCACAGATACGCAGTATTTT. Combining the CDR3 with reference TRBV28 and TRBJ2-3 gives the whole variable domain DVKVTQSSRYLVKRTGEKVFLECVQDMDHENMFWYRQDPGLGLRLIYFSYDVKMKEKGDIPEGYSVSREKKERFSLILESASTNQTSMYLCASSSFRAGITDTQYFGPGTRLTVL.

This CDR3 reads CASSLMLGSDNEQFF. The CDR3, as DNA: TGTGCCAGCAGCTTAATGCTCGGGTCAGACAATGAGCAGTTCTTC. This rearrangement joins TRBV11-1 to TRBJ2-1; D uncertain. This CDR3 comprises 15 residues. Germline-derived CDR1 and CDR2 are SGHAT and FQDESV (reference sequence). The V and J ends lost 2 bases and 5 bases respectively, with 13 bases between them.

The chain uses TRBV6-1 and TRBJ2-2; possible D gene TRBD2, 5 bases. Germline V gene sequence: CDR1 MNHNS, CDR2 SASEGT. Trimming cost V 6 bases and J 5 bases, with 13 bases left between them. The CDR3 sequence is 14 residues long. This chain's CDR3 is CASRLDSGTGELFF. The CDR3 DNA is TGTGCCAGCAGACTGGATTCGGGGACCGGGGAGCTGTTTTTT.

CDR3 loop: CAWAQVAGGAEAFF. As DNA, the CDR3 is TGTGCCTGGGCTCAGGTCGCGGGGGGGGCTGAAGCTTTCTTT. The chain recombines TRBV30 with TRBJ1-1; tentative D call: TRBD1 (5 bases). The CDR3 is made up of 14 amino acids. The V end was cut by 5 bases, the J end by 6 bases, with 19 bases between. Germline values: CDR1 GTSNPN, CDR2 SVGIG (reference sequence).

The chain is built from TRBV5-1 and TRBJ1-2; D is unclear. Germline assignment: CDR1 SGHRS and CDR2 YFSETQ. The CDR3 is made up of 15 amino acids. V was cut by 0 bases and J by 3 bases, with 12 bases left in between. Here the CDR3 reads CASSLEVRSHYGYTF. The CDR3 bases are TGCGCCAGCAGCTTGGAGGTACGGTCCCACTATGGCTACACCTTC. The whole variable domain, remainder taken from reference TRBV5-1 and TRBJ1-2, is KAGVTQTPRYLIKTRGQQVTLSCSPISGHRSVSWYQQTPGQGLQFLFEYFSETQRNKGNFPGRFSGRQFSNSRSEMNVSTLELGDSALYLCASSLEVRSHYGYTFGSGTRLTVV.

The rearrangement links TRBV18 to TRBJ2-7; D may correspond to TRBD1 or TRBD2 (5 bases each). The ends were cut back, 2 bases at V and 2 bases at J, with 13 bases in the middle. Germline loops: CDR1 KGHSH, CDR2 LQKENI. This CDR3 spans 15 amino acids. This CDR3 is CASSPISGTPYEQYF. CDR3 DNA sequence: TGTGCCAGCTCACCAATCTCAGGGACCCCCTACGAGCAGTACTTC.